The 15 T cell receptor beta chains reported below all come from one sample, sequenced in a study of blood T cell repertoires in COVID-19. Sequenced by immunoSEQ multiplex PCR; TCRdb stores in-frame clones only, minus some. The sample contains 260,000 or so clones, roughly four fifths of which appear only once. The sequenced sample was PBMCs or T cells enriched from blood (not recorded which). Receptors were obtained from a woman between 35 and 50 years old who had been exposed to COVID-19.

There are a few counts of this clone. The chain is built from TRBV6-5 and TRBJ2-2; D ambiguous. The CDR3 has 15 residues. With 8 bases removed from V and 0 bases from J, the gap between germline ends came to 13 bases. Germline loops: CDR1 MNHEY, CDR2 SVGAGI. The CDR3 region is CASRWASTNTGELFF. The DNA for the CDR3 is TGTGCCAGCCGCTGGGCTTCGACGAACACCGGGGAGCTGTTTTTT.

The chain couples TRBV7-9 to TRBJ2-7; 9 bases align to TRBD2. Germline V gene lookup returns CDR1 SEHNR and CDR2 FQNEAQ (reference sequence). V dropped 0 bases and J dropped 2; count of bases not matched to a gene: 8. The CDR3 covers 17 residues. Here the CDR3 DNA reads TGTGCCAGCAGCTTAGCCCCCCCCAGCGGGGGGCCCTACGAGCAGTACTTC. This gives the protein CASSLAPPSGGPYEQYF.

The J gene is TRBJ1-2, the V gene TRBV19; D may be TRBD1 (5 bases). The CDR3 is 14 residues long. Germline V gene data show CDR1 as LNHDA and CDR2 as SQIVND (reference sequence). V lost 6 bases and J lost 2, with 13 bases in between. This CDR3 reads CASSLLSGNYGYTF. CDR3 DNA: TGTGCCAGTAGCCTCCTTTCAGGGAACTATGGCTACACCTTC.

The rearrangement uses TRBV19 and TRBJ1-1; tentative D call: TRBD1 (5 bases). This CDR3 spans 13 amino acids. V was cut by 1 base and J by 7 bases, with 10 bases left in between. Germline CDR1 and CDR2: LNHDA and SQIVND (reference sequence). CDR3 loop: CASSIVAGDEAFF. DNA for the CDR3: TGTGCCAGTAGTATAGTTGCGGGGGATGAAGCTTTCTTT.

This chain joins TRBV28 and TRBJ2-2; D might be TRBD2 (6 bases). The CDR3 is 16 residues long. V lost 3 bases, J lost 3 bases, and 14 bases lay in between. Per germline, CDR1 MDHEN and CDR2 SYDVKM. CDR3 bases: TGTGCCAGCAGTTTGGCTGGAGGGAGCCACACCGGGGAGCTGTTTTTT. Protein product: CASSLAGGSHTGELFF. Full variable domain (outside the CDR3, taken from reference TRBV28 and TRBJ2-2): DVKVTQSSRYLVKRTGEKVFLECVQDMDHENMFWYRQDPGLGLRLIYFSYDVKMKEKGDIPEGYSVSREKKERFSLILESASTNQTSMYLCASSLAGGSHTGELFFGEGSRLTVL.

This clone appeared a single time. The chain combines TRBV6-1 with TRBJ2-2; 10 bases agree with TRBD1. Per the germline V gene, CDR1 is MNHNS and CDR2 is SASEGT. CDR3 length: 15 residues. The V and J ends lost 2 bases and 7 bases, in that order; junction bases with no gene match: 4. CDR3 DNA: TGTGCCAGCAGTGAACCGGGACAGGGGCACGGGGAGCTGTTTTTT. The encoded protein is CASSEPGQGHGELFF.

This clone was recorded only once. This sequence joins TRBV11-1 and TRBJ2-1, with D possibly TRBD1 on 5 matching bases. This CDR3 is 14 amino acids long. V lost 5 bases and J 4 bases, leaving 12 bases between the germline ends. Germline assignment: CDR1 SGHAT and CDR2 FQDESV (reference sequence). The CDR3 reads CASSPSRDYNEQFF. CDR3 bases: TGTGCCAGCAGCCCAAGCAGGGATTACAATGAGCAGTTCTTC.

The rearrangement joins TRBV6-5 to TRBJ2-7, with D perhaps matching TRBD1 (6 bases). Trimming left V 2 bases short and J 3 bases short, with 8 bases between. This CDR3 comprises 13 residues. Germline CDR1 and CDR2: MNHEY and SVGAGI. Here the CDR3 reads CASSYGQLYEQYF. CDR3 nucleotide sequence: TGTGCCAGCAGTTACGGACAGCTCTACGAGCAGTACTTC.

The chain joins TRBV11-2 to TRBJ2-5, with 7 nucleotides matching TRBD1. The CDR3 runs 15 residues. With V trimmed by 5 bases and J by 4 bases, 10 bases remained unmatched. The V gene's germline CDR1 is SGHAT and CDR2 FQNNGV. The CDR3, as DNA: TGTGCCAGCAGCCATCTAGGGGGCAGCGCAGAGACCCAGTACTTC. Translating gives CASSHLGGSAETQYF.

The CDR3 here is CASSYSTQGIANYGYTF. The CDR3 DNA follows: TGTGCCAGCAGTTACTCGACCCAGGGGATAGCTAACTATGGCTACACCTTC. V and J are TRBV6-2 or TRBV6-3 and TRBJ1-2; possibly TRBD1 for D (6 bases). The V gene lost 0 bases and the J gene lost 0 bases, with 14 bases spanning the gap. Per the germline V gene, CDR1 is MNHEY and CDR2 is SVGEGT. The CDR3 contains 17 residues.

The rearrangement uses TRBV7-8 and TRBJ2-7; 8 bases are a match to TRBD1. The CDR3 sequence is 15 residues long. V shed 4 bases, J shed 3 bases, and the junction held 8 bases outside the gene matches. Germline loops: CDR1 SGHVS, CDR2 FQNEAQ. The CDR3 bases are TGTGCCAGCAGCTCAAACAGGGGGACCTTCTACGAGCAGTACTTC. Protein sequence: CASSSNRGTFYEQYF.

This clone was detected only once. The chain links TRBV5-8 to TRBJ2-2; D uncertain. This CDR3 is 14 amino acids long. Per the germline V gene, CDR1 is SGHTS and CDR2 is YDEGEE. V gave up 0 bases and J gave up 6 bases, with 9 bases separating them. This chain's CDR3 is CASSLAPPAGELFF. CDR3 coding DNA: TGTGCCAGCAGCTTGGCTCCCCCGGCCGGGGAGCTGTTTTTT.

The chain combines TRBV5-6 with TRBJ2-1; 10 bases line up with TRBD2. The V gene's germline CDR1 is SGHDT and CDR2 YYEEEE. This CDR3 region has 13 residues. Unmatched junction bases numbered 10, after V lost 4 bases and J lost 15 bases. The CDR3 sequence: CASSVPGLAPPFF. The CDR3 DNA follows: TGTGCCAGCAGCGTACCGGGACTAGCGCCTCCGTTCTTC.

This clone was observed once. The rearrangement joins TRBV19 to TRBJ2-7; possible D gene TRBD2, 5 bases. V dropped 0 bases and J dropped 1 base, with 7 bases sitting between them. The CDR3 sequence is 14 residues long. Germline CDR1 is LNHDA and CDR2 is SQIVND (reference sequence). CDR3 residues: CASSIEEGSYEQYF. The CDR3 nucleotides are TGTGCCAGTAGTATAGAAGAGGGTTCCTACGAGCAGTACTTC.

The rearrangement joins TRBV5-4 to TRBJ1-4; tentatively, D is TRBD1 (6 bases). Looked up from germline, CDR1 is SGHNT and CDR2 is YYREEE (reference sequence). This CDR3 has 14 residues. The V gene lost 5 bases and the J gene lost 0 bases, with 8 bases spanning the gap. As DNA, the CDR3 is TGTGCCAGCAGGGACAGCACAACTAATGAAAAACTGTTTTTT. Its translation is CASRDSTTNEKLFF. Together with reference TRBV5-4 and TRBJ1-4, the CDR3 gives the full variable domain: ETGVTQSPTHLIKTRGQQVTLRCSSQSGHNTVSWYQQALGQGPQFIFQYYREEENGRGNFPPRFSGLQFPNYSSELNVNALELDDSALYLCASRDSTTNEKLFFGSGTQLSVL.